The present T cell receptor (beta chain) was sequenced within a study of Ad26.COV2.S vaccination and SARS-CoV-2 variants. The protocol was immunoSEQ multiplex PCR, while the TCRdb copy is restricted to in-frame clones and leaves out a portion. The repertoire includes around 300,000 clones, 75% to 90% of them detected once, and 5.5% sits in the top ten. The CDR3 totals 12 residues. V lost 1 base, J lost 9 bases, and 3 bases stayed unmatched. Germline V CDR1 and CDR2: GTSNPN, SVGIG (reference sequence). The treatment here: about 20 received Ad26.COV2.S at low or high dose, single or two shots; 5 received placebo; per-sample allocation not given. Day 63 after the first vaccine or placebo injection was the time point for sampling.

Source: peripheral blood, taken in a trial of Ad26.COV2.S vaccine versus placebo. The origin of this receptor is a person aged 18-60 years who received the Ad26.COV2.S COVID-19 vaccine or a placebo. The chain employs TRBV30 and TRBJ2-1; TRBD1 matches at 7 bases. This chain's CDR3 is CAWSGPGGEQFF. CDR3 sequence (DNA): TGTGCCTGGAGTGGCCCAGGGGGTGAGCAGTTCTTC.